One T cell receptor beta chain is described in this entry. This specimen belongs to a study of T cell responses to AZD1222 COVID-19 vaccine. Looked up from germline, CDR1 is SEHNR and CDR2 is FQNEAQ (reference sequence). V was pared by 2 bases and J by 1 base, with 6 bases of the junction left unmatched. The length of the CDR3 is 16 residues. Generated by immunoSEQ multiplex PCR, the TCRdb table keeps only in-frame clones and is missing some. This table has about 200,000 clones, approximately 94% appearing once. The J gene is TRBJ1-2, the V gene TRBV7-9, with TRBD1 matching over 8 bases. The source is an adult who received the MenACWY meningococcal vaccine as a control. The material was peripheral blood, obtained 28 days after the second dose of the MenACWY control vaccine. The CDR3 DNA follows: TGTGCCAGCAGCTTAAGGGGACAGGACGTTAACTATGGCTACACCTTC. Residues: CASSLRGQDVNYGYTF.